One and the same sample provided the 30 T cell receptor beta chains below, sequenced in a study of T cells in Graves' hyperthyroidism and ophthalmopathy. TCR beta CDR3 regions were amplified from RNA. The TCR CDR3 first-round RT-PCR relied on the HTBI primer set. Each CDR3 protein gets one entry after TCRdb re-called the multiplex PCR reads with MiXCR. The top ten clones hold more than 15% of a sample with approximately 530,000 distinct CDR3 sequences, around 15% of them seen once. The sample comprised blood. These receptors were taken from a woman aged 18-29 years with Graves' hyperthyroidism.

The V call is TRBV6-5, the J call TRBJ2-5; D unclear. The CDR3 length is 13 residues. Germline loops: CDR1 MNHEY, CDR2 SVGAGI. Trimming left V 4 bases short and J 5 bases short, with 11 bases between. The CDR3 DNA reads TGTGCCAGCAGTTGGGCCGCCCGGGAGACCCAGTACTTC. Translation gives CASSWAARETQYF.

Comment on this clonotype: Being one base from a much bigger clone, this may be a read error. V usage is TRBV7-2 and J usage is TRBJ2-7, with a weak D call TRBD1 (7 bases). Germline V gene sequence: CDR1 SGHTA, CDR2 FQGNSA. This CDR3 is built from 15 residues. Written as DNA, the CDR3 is TGTGCCAGCAGCTTAGCCCCAGGGGGGAGGTACGAGCTGTACTTC. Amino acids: CASSLAPGGRYELYF. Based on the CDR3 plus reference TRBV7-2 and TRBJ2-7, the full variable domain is GAGVSQSPSNKVTEKGKDVELRCDPISGHTALYWYRQSLGQGLEFLIYFQGNSAPDKSGLPSDRFSAERTGGSVSTLTIQRTQQEDSAVYLCASSLAPGGRYELYFGPGTRLTVT.

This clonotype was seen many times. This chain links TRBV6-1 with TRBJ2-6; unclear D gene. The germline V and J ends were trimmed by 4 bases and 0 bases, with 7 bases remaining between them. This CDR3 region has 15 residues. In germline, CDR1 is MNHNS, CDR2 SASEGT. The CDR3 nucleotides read TGTGCCAGCAGTGCCAGAGTCTCTGGGGCCAACGTCCTGACTTTC. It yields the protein CASSARVSGANVLTF.

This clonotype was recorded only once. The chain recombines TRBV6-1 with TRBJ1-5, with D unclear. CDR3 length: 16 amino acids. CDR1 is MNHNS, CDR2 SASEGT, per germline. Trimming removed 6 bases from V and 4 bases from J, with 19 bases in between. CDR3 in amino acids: CASRLKSAPGNQPQHF. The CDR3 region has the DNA TGTGCCAGCAGACTAAAATCAGCCCCTGGAAATCAGCCCCAGCATTTT.

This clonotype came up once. The CDR3 DNA sequence: TGTGCCAGCAGCTCGGAGGACAGGGGCCCCCAGCATTTT. Protein product: CASSSEDRGPQHF. V usage is TRBV7-2 and J usage is TRBJ1-5; 9 bases line up with TRBD1. The germline V gene encodes CDR1 SGHTA and CDR2 FQGNSA. This CDR3 contains 13 residues. J lost 10 bases, V lost 4 bases, and 5 bases had no gene match. The full variable domain, in which reference TRBV7-2 and TRBJ1-5 provide the parts outside the CDR3, is GAGVSQSPSNKVTEKGKDVELRCDPISGHTALYWYRQSLGQGLEFLIYFQGNSAPDKSGLPSDRFSAERTGGSVSTLTIQRTQQEDSAVYLCASSSEDRGPQHFGDGTRLSIL.

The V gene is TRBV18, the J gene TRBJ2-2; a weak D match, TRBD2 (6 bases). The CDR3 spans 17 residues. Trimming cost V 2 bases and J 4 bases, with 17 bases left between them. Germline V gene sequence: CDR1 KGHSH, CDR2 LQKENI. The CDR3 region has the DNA TGTGCCAGCTCACCAATTCGCGGGGCTGCGAGCACCGGGGAGCTGTTTTTT. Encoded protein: CASSPIRGAASTGELFF.

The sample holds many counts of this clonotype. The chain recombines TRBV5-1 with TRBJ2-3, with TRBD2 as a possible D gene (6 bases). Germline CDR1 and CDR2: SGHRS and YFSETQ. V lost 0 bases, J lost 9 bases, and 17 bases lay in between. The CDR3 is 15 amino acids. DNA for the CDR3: TGCGCCAGCAGCTTGGGGGACCTGATGGGGAGGACGCAGTATTTT. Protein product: CASSLGDLMGRTQYF.

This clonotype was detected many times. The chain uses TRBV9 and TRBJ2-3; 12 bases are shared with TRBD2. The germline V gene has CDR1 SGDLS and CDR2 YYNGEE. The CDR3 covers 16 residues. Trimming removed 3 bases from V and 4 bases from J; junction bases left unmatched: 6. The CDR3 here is CASSDRLAGVADTQYF. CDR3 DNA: TGTGCCAGCAGCGATCGACTAGCGGGGGTGGCAGATACGCAGTATTTT.

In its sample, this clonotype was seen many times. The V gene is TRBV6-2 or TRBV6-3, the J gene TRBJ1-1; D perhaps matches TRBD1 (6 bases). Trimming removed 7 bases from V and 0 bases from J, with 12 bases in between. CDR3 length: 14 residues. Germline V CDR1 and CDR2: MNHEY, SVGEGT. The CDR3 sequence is CASTEQGMNTEAFF. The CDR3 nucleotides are TGTGCCAGCACTGAACAGGGAATGAACACTGAAGCTTTCTTT.

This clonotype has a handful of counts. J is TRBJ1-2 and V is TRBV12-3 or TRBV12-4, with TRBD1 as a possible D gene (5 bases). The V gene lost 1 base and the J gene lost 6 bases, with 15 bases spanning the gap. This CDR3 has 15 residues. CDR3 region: CASSLVQGTVHGYTF. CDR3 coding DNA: TGTGCCAGCAGTTTAGTCCAGGGAACGGTTCATGGCTACACCTTC.

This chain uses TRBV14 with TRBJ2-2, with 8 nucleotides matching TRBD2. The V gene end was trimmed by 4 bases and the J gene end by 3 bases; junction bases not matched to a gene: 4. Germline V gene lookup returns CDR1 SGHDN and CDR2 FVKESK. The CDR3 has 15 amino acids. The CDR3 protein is CASSPLAGYTGELFF. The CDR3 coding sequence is TGTGCCAGCAGCCCTTTAGCGGGGTACACCGGGGAGCTGTTTTTT. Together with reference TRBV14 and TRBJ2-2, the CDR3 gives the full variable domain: EAGVTQFPSHSVIEKGQTVTLRCDPISGHDNLYWYRRVMGKEIKFLLHFVKESKQDESGMPNNRFLAERTGGTYSTLKVQPAELEDSGVYFCASSPLAGYTGELFFGEGSRLTVL.

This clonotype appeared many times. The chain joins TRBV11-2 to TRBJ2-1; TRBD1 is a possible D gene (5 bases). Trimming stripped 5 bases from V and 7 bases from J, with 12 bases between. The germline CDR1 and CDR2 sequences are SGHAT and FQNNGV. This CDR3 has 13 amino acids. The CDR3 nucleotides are TGTGCCAGCAGCGCTAGGGGTGGGAATGAGCAGTTCTTC. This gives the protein CASSARGGNEQFF.

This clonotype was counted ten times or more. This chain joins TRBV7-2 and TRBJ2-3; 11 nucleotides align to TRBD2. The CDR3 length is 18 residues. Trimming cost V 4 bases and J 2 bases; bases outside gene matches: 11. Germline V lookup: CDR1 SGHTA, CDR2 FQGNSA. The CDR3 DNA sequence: TGTGCCAGCAGCTCGCCGACTAGCGGGAAACTCTTCACAGATACGCAGTATTTT. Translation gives CASSSPTSGKLFTDTQYF.

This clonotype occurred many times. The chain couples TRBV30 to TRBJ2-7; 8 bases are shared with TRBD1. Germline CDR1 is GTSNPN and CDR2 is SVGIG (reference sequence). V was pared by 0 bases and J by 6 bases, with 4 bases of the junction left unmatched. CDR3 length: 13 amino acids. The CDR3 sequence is CAWSVQGGREQYF. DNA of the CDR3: TGTGCCTGGAGTGTACAGGGGGGCCGCGAGCAGTACTTC. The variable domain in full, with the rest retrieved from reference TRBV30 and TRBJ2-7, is SQTIHQWPATLVQPVGSPLSLECTVEGTSNPNLYWYRQAAGRGLQLLFYSVGIGQISSEVPQNLSASRPQDRQFILSSKKLLLSDSGFYLCAWSVQGGREQYFGPGTRLTVT.

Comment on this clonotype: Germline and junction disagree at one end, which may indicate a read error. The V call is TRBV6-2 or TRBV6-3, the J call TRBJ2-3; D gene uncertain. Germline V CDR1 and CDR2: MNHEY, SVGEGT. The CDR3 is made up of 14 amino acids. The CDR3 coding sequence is TGTGCCAGCGGTTACTACGAGACCACAGATACGCAGTATTTT. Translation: CASGYYETTDTQYF.

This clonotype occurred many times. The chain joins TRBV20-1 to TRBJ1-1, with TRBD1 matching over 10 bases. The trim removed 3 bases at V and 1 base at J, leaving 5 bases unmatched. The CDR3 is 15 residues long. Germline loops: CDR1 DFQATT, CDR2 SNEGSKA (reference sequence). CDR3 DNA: TGCAGTGCTAGTTCGTGGGACAGGGGGAACACTGAAGCTTTCTTT. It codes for CSASSWDRGNTEAFF.

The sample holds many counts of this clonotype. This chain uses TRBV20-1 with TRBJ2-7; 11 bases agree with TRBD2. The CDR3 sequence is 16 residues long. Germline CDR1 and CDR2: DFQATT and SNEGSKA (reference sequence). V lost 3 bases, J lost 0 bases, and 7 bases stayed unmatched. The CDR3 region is CSARRTSGSSSYEQYF. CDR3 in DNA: TGCAGTGCTAGGCGGACTAGCGGGTCGAGCTCCTACGAGCAGTACTTC.

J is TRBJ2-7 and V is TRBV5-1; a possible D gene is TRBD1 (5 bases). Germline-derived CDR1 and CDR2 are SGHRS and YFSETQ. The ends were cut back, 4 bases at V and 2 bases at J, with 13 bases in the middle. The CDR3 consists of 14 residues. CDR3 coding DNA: TGCGCCAGCAGCCACAGACAGAAACCCTACGAGCAGTACTTC. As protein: CASSHRQKPYEQYF.

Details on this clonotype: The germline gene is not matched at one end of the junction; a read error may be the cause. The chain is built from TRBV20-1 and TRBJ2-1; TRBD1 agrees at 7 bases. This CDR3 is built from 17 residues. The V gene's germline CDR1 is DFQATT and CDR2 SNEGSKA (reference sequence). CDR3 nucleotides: TGCAGTGCTAGAGGCCCCCGGCGACAGGGCATTTACAATGATCAGTTCTTC. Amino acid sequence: CSARGPRRQGIYNDQFF.

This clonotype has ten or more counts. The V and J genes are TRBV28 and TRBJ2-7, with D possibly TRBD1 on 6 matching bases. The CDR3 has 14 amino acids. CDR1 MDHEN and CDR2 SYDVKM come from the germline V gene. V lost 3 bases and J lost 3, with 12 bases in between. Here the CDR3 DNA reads TGTGCCAGCAGTTTGGGTGGACAGCTCTACGAGCAGTACTTC. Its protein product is CASSLGGQLYEQYF.

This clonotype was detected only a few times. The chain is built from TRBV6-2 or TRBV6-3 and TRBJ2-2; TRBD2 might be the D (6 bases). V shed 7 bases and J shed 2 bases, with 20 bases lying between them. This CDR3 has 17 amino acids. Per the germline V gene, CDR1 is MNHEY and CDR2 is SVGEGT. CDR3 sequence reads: CASTERMGSGNTGELFF. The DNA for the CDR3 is TGTGCCAGCACCGAGCGGATGGGTAGCGGTAACACCGGGGAGCTGTTTTTT.

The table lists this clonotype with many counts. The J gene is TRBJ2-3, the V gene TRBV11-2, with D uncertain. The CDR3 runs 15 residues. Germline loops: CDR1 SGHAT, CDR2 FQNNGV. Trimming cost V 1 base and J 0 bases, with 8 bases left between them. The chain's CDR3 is CASSLAGLSTDTQYF. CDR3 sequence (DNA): TGTGCCAGCAGCTTAGCCGGATTAAGCACAGATACGCAGTATTTT.

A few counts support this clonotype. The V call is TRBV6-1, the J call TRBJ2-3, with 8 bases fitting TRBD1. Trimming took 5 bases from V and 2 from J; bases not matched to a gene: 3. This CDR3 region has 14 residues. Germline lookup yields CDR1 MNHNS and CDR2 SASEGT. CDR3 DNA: TGTGCCAGCAGTAAGACAGGGGACACAGATACGCAGTATTTT. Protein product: CASSKTGDTDTQYF.

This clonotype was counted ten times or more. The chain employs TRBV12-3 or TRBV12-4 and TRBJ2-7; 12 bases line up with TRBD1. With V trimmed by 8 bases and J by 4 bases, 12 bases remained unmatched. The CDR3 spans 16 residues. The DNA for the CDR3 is TGTGCCAGCGGTGTTTACTCGGGACAGGGGGCTTACGAGCAGTACTTC. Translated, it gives CASGVYSGQGAYEQYF.

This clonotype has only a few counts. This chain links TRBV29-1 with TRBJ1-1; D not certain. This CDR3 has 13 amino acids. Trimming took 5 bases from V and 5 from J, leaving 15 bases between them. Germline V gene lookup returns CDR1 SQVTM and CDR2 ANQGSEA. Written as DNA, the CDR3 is TGCAGCGTTCTGTGGTCTCTAAGTACTGAAGCTTTCTTT. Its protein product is CSVLWSLSTEAFF.

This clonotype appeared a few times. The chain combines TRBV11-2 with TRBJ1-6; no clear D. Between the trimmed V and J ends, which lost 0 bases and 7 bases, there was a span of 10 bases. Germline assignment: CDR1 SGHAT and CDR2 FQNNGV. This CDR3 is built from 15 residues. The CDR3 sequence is CASSLEGNPNSPLHF. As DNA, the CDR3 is TGTGCCAGCAGCTTAGAAGGGAACCCGAATTCACCCCTCCACTTT.

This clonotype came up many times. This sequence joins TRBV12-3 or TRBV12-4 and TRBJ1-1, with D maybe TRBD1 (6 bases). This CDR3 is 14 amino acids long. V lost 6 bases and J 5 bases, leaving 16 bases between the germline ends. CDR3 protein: CASSTGFTQTEAFF. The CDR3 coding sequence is TGTGCCAGCAGCACAGGGTTTACCCAAACTGAAGCTTTCTTT.

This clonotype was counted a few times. The CDR3 spells CASSFSKTGPPNQPQHF. In DNA form, the CDR3 reads TGTGCCAGCAGCTTCAGCAAGACAGGTCCACCAAATCAGCCCCAGCATTTT. The genes are TRBV6-1 and TRBJ1-5; a possible D gene is TRBD1 (6 bases). V was shortened by 6 bases and J by 4 bases, with 22 bases between the two germline ends. The CDR3 is made up of 17 amino acids. The germline CDR1 and CDR2 sequences are MNHNS and SASEGT.

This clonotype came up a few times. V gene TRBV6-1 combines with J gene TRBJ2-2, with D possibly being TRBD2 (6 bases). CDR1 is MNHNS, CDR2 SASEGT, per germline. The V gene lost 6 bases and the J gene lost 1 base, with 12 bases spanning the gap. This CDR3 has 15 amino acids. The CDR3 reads CASRMSGENTGELFF. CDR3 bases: TGTGCCAGCAGAATGTCGGGAGAGAACACCGGGGAGCTGTTTTTT.

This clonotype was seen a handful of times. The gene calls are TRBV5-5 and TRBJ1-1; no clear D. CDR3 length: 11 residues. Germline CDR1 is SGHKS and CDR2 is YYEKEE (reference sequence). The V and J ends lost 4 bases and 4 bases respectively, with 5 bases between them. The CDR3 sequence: CASSKATEAFF. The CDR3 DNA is TGTGCCAGCAGCAAGGCCACTGAAGCTTTCTTT.